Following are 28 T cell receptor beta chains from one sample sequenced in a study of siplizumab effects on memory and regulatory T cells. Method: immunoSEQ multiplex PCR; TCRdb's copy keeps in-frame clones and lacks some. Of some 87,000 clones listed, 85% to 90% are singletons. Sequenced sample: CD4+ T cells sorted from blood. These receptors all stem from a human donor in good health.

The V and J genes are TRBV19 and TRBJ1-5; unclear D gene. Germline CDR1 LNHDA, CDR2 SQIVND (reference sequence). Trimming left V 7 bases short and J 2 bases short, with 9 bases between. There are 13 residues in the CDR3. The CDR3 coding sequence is TGTGCCAGTACGGGCGGAGGCAATCAGCCCCAGCATTTT. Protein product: CASTGGGNQPQHF.

CDR3 loop: CASSLQGGGTEAFF. In DNA form, the CDR3 reads TGTGCCAGCTCACTACAGGGGGGAGGCACTGAAGCTTTCTTT. This rearrangement joins TRBV18 to TRBJ1-1; TRBD1 matches 8 bases. The germline CDR1 and CDR2 sequences are KGHSH and LQKENI. The CDR3 has 14 amino acids. The ends lost 4 bases at V and 4 bases at J; junction bases unmatched: 5.

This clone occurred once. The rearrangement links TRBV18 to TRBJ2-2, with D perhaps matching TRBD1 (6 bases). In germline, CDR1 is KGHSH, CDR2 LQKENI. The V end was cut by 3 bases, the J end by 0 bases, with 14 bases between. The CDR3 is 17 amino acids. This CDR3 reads CASSPMFRTANTGELFF. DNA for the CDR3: TGTGCCAGCTCACCCATGTTTCGGACAGCGAACACCGGGGAGCTGTTTTTT.

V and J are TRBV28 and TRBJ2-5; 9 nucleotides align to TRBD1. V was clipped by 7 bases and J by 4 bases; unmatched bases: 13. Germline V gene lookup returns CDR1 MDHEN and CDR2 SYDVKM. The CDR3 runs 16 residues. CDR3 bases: TGTGCCAGCACCTCGGGGTCGGACAGGGGTGGAGAGACCCAGTACTTC. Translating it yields CASTSGSDRGGETQYF.

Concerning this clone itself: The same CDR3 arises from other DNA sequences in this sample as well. DNA of the CDR3: TGTGCCATCAGTCCGGGACAGGGGGCCTACGAGCAGTACTTC. Translated, it gives CAISPGQGAYEQYF. The chain carries TRBV10-3 and TRBJ2-7; 11 positions match TRBD1. There are 14 residues in the CDR3. CDR1 and CDR2 from the germline V gene are ENHRY and SYGVKD. Trimming took 5 bases from V and 2 from J; bases not matched to a gene: 2.

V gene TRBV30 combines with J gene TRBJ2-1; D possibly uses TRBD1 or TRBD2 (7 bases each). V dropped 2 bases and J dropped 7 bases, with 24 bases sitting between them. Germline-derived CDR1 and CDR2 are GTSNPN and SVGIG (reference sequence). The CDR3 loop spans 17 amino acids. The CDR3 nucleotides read TGTGCCTGGAGTCCCAGGGGGGGACTCCGATTCCCTAATGAGCAGTTCTTC. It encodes CAWSPRGGLRFPNEQFF.

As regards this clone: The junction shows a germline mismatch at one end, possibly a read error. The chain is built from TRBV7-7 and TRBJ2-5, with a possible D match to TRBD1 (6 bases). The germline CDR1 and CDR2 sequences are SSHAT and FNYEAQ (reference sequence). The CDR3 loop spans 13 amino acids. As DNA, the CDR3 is TGTGCTAGCAGCTTGGACAGTTTGGAGACCCAGTACTTC. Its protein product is CASSLDSLETQYF.

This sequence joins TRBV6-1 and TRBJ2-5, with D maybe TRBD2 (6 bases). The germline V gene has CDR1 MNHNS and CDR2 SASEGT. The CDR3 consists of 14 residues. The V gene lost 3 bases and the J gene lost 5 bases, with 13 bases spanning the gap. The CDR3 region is CASSEWDSDETQYF. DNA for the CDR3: TGTGCCAGCAGTGAGTGGGACTCCGATGAGACCCAGTACTTC.

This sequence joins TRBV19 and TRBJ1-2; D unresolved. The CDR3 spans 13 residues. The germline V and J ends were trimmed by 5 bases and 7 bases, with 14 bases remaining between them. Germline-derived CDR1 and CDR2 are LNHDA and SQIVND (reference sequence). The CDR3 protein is CASSPGEVAGYTF. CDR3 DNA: TGTGCCAGTAGTCCCGGCGAAGTGGCTGGCTACACCTTC.

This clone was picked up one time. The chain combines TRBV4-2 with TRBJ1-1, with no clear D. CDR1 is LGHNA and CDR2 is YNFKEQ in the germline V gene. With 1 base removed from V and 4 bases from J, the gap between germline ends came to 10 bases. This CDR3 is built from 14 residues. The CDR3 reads CASSQVVERTEAFF. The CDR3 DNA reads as TGTGCCAGCAGCCAAGTAGTCGAGCGCACTGAAGCTTTCTTT.

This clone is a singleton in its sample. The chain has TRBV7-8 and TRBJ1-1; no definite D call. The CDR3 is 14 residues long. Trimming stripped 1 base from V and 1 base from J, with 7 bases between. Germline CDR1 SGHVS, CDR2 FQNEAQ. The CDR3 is CASSLVRQNTEAFF. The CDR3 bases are TGTGCCAGCAGCTTAGTCAGACAGAACACTGAAGCTTTCTTT.

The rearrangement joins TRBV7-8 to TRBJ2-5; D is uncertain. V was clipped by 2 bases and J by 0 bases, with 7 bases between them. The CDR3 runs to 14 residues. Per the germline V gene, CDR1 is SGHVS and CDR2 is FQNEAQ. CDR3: CASSLRPDQETQYF. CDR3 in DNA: TGTGCCAGCAGCTTAAGACCGGACCAAGAGACCCAGTACTTC.

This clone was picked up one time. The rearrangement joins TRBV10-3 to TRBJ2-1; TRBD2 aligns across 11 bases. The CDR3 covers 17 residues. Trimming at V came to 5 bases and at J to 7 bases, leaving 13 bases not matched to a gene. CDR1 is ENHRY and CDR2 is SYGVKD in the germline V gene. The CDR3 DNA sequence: TGTGCCATCAGTAACCGGGAGCTAGCGGGAGGTGGTAATGAGCAGTTCTTC. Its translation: CAISNRELAGGGNEQFF.

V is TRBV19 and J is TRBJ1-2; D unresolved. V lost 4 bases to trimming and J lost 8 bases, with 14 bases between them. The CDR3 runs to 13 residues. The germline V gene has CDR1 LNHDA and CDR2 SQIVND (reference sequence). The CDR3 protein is CASSNESGRGYTF. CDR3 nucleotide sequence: TGTGCCAGTAGTAACGAGTCGGGGAGGGGCTACACCTTC.

The CDR3 reads CASSPPPPRDGEGAFF. CDR3 DNA: TGTGCCAGCAGCCCCCCGCCCCCCCGGGACGGGGAGGGAGCTTTCTTT. V gene TRBV7-9 combines with J gene TRBJ1-1; the D gene is possibly TRBD1 (5 bases). Germline loops: CDR1 SEHNR, CDR2 FQNEAQ (reference sequence). The CDR3 has 16 residues. V was pared by 5 bases and J by 10 bases, with 26 bases between.

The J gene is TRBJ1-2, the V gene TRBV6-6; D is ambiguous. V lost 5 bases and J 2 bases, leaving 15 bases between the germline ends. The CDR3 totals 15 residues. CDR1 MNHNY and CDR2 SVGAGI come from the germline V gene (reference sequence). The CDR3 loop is CASSPMPTINYGYTF. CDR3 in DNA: TGTGCCAGCAGTCCCATGCCGACGATAAACTATGGCTACACCTTC.

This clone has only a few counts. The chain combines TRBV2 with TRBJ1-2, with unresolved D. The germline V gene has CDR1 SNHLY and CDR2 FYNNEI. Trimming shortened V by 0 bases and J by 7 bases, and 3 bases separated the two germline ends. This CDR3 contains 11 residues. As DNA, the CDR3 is TGTGCCAGCAGTGAAGCGCGTGGCTACACCTTC. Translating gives CASSEARGYTF.

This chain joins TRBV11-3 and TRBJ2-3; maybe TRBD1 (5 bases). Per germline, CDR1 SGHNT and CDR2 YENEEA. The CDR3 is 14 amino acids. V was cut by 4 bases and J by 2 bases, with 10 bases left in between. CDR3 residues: CASSYRQFTDTQYF. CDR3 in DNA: TGTGCCAGCAGCTACCGACAGTTCACAGATACGCAGTATTTT.

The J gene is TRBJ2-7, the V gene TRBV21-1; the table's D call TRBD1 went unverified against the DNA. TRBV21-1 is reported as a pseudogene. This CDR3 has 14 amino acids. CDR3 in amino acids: CASSSTGSRYEQYF. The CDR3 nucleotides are TGTGCCAGCAGCAGTACAGGGTCTCGATACGAGCAGTACTTC.

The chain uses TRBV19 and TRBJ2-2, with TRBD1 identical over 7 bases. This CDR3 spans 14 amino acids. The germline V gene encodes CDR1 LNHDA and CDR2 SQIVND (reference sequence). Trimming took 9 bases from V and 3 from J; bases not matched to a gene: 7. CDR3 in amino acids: CASRDSRDTGELFF. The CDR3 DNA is TGTGCCAGCCGGGACAGCCGGGACACCGGGGAGCTGTTTTTT.

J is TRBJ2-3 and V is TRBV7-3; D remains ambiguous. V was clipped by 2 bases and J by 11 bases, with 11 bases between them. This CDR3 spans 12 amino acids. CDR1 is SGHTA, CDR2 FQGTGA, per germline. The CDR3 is CASSLGASRQYF. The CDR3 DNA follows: TGTGCCAGCAGCTTAGGCGCCAGCAGGCAGTATTTT.

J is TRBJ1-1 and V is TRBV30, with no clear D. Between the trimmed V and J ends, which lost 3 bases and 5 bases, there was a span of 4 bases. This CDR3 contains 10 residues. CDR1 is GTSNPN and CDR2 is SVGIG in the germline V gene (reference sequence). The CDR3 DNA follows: TGTGCCTGGAGGGAGACTGAAGCTTTCTTT. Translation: CAWRETEAFF.

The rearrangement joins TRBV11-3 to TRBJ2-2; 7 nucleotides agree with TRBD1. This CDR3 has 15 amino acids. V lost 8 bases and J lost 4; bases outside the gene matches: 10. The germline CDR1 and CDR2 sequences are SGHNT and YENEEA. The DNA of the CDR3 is TGTGCCAGCTCCCCCAAAGGGGGCGGCACCGGGGAGCTGTTTTTT. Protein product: CASSPKGGGTGELFF.

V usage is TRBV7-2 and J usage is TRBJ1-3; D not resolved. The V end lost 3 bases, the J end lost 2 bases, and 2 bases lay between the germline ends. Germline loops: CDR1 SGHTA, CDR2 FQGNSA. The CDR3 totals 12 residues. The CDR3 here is CASSFPGNTIYF. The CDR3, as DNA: TGTGCCAGCAGCTTTCCTGGAAACACCATATATTTT.

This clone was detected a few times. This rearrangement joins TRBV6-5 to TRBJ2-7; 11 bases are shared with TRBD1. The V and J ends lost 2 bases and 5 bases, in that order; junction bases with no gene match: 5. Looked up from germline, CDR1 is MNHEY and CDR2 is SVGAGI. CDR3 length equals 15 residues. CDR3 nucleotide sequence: TGTGCCAGCAGTTACCGGGACAGGGGGGGGAACGAGCAGTACTTC. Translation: CASSYRDRGGNEQYF.

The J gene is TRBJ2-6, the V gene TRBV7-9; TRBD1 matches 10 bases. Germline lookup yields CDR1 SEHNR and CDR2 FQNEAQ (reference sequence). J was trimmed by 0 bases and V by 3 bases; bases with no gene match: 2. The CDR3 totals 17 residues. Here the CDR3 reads CASSLTGGYSGANVLTF. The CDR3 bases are TGTGCCAGCAGCTTGACAGGGGGCTACTCTGGGGCCAACGTCCTGACTTTC.

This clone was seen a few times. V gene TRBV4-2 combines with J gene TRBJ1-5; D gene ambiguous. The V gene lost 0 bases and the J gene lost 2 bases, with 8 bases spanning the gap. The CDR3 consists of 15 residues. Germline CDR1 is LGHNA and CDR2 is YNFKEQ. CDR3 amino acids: CASSQESAGNQPQHF. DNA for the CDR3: TGTGCCAGCAGCCAAGAGTCGGCGGGCAATCAGCCCCAGCATTTT.

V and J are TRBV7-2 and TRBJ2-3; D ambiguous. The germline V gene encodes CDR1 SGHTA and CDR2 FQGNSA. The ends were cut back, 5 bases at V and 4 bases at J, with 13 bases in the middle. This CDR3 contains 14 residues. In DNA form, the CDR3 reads TGTGCCAGCAGCCCACAGTCCCCCCCAGATACGCAGTATTTT. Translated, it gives CASSPQSPPDTQYF.